The subject of this entry is one T cell receptor (beta chain). The CDR3 spans 11 residues. The germline V gene encodes CDR1 DFQATT and CDR2 SNEGSKA (reference sequence). This sample was taken from a study of monozygotic twins with inflammatory bowel disease. TCRdb reprocessed the 5' RACE reads and keeps a single row for each CDR3 protein, giving no DNA. The sample includes some 450,000 distinct CDR3 sequences. Sequenced material: blood. The V and J genes are TRBV20-1 and TRBJ2-7. The sequence derives from a human donor with ulcerative colitis or Crohn's disease, or a healthy co-twin of an affected twin (not recorded which). The CDR3 sequence: CSASRSYEQYF.